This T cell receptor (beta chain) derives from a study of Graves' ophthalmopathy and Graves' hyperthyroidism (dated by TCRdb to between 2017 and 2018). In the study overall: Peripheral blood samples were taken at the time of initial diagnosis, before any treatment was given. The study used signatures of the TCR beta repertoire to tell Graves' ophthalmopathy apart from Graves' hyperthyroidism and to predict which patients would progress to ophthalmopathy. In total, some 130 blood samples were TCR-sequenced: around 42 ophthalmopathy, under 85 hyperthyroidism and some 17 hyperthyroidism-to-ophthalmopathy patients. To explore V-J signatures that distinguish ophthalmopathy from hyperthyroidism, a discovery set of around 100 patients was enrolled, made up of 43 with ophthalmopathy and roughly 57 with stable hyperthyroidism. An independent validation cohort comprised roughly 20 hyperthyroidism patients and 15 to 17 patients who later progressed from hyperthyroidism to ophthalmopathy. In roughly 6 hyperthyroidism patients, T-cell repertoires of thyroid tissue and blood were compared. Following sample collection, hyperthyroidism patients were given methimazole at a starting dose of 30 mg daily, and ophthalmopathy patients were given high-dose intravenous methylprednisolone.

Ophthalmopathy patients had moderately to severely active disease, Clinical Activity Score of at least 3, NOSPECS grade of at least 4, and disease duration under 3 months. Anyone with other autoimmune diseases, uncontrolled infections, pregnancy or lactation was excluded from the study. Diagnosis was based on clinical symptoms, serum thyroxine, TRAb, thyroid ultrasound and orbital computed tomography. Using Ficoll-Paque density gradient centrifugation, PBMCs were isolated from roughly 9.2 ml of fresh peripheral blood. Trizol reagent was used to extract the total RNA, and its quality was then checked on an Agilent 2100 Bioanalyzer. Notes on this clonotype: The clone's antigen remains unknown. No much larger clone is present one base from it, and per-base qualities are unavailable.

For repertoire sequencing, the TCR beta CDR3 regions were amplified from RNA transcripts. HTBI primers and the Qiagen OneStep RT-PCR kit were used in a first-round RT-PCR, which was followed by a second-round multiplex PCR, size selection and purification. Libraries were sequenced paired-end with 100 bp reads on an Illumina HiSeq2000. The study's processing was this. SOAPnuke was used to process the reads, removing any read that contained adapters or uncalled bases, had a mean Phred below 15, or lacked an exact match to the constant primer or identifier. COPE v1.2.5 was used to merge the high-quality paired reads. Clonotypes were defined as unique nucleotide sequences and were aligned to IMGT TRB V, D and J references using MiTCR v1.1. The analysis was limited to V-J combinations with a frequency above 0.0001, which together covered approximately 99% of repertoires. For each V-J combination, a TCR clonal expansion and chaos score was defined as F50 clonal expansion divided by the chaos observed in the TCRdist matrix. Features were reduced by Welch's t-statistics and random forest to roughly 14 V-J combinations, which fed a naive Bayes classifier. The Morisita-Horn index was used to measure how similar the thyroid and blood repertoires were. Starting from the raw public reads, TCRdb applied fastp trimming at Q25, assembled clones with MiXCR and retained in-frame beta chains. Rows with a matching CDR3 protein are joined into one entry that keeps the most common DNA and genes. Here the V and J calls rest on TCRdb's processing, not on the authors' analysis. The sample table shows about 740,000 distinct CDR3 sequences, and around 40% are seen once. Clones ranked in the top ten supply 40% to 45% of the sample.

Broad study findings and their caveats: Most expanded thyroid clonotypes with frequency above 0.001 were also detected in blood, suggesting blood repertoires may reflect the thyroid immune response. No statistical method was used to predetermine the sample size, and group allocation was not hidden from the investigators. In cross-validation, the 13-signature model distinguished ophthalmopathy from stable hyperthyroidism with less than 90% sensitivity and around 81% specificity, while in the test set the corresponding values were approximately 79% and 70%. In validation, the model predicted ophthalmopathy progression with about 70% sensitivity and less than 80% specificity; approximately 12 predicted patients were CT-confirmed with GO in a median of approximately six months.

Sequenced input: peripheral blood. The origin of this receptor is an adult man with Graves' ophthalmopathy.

The CDR3 region: CASSLDGTSVNEKLFF. The bases are TGTGCCAGCAGTCTGGACGGGACCTCCGTTAATGAAAAACTGTTTTTT. The rearrangement combines TRBV5-5 with TRBJ1-4; the D gene is perhaps TRBD1, on 5 matching bases. The CDR3 runs 16 residues from the cysteine to the phenylalanine. Only CDR3 DNA is held: 48 bases, read in frame from base 1. Trimming at the junction amounts to 5 bases on V and 4 bases on J, and the germline ends lie 18 bases apart. From a lookup of the germline V gene (reference sequence), CDR1 and CDR2 are SGHKS and YYEKEE.